The text below deals with one T cell receptor (beta chain). Its cognate antigen is unknown. TCRdb called the reads again in MiXCR, with one record for every CDR3 protein. The sample has 300,000 to 450,000 distinct CDR3 sequences, around 18% seen once. This entry belongs to a study of T cell repertoires in cytomegalovirus infection. Study information: Signatures in public TCR beta sequences pointed to both CMV infection and matching HLA type.

Study conclusions and caveats: Of the TCR beta families, the public ones yielded a cumulative frequency that identified carriers of CMV plus the relevant HLA. Clonotypes of TCR beta that were HLA-C-restricted and CMV-specific dominated the ex vivo response.

Sequencing was done on a sample of PBMCs. This receptor was obtained from a human donor in good health (CMV status not recorded). Some clones in this sample may be carry-over from other donors' samples.

The CDR3 reads CATSDLTDYNEQFF. The CDR3 DNA is TGTGCCACCAGTGATTTGACTGACTACAATGAGCAGTTCTTC. This chain uses TRBV24-1 with TRBJ2-1; no definite D call. Germline lookup yields CDR1 KGHDR and CDR2 SFDVKD. The CDR3 is made up of 14 amino acids. V lost 0 bases and J lost 3, with 5 bases in between.